The 20 T cell receptor beta chains in this list originate from one sample, sequenced in a study of identical twins. One entry per CDR3 protein results from TCRdb running MiXCR on the 5' RACE reads. The sample lists around 95,000 distinct CDR3 sequences, roughly 6% occurring once. Material for sequencing was memory T cells sorted from blood. The source of these receptors is a woman aged 45 to 65 in good health.

This clonotype was seen more than once but under ten times. The V call is TRBV19, the J call TRBJ2-6, with a weak D call TRBD1 (6 bases). The V and J ends lost 3 bases and 2 bases respectively, with 11 bases between them. This CDR3 comprises 16 residues. CDR1 LNHDA and CDR2 SQIVND come from the germline V gene (reference sequence). CDR3 amino acids: CASSIPSGAGANVLTF. CDR3 nucleotides: TGTGCCAGTAGTATCCCCTCAGGGGCTGGGGCCAACGTCCTGACTTTC.

This clonotype was picked up many times. The chain employs TRBV2 and TRBJ1-1; D unclear. This CDR3 is built from 14 residues. V dropped 1 base and J dropped 1 base, with 7 bases sitting between them. CDR1 is SNHLY, CDR2 FYNNEI, per germline. The CDR3 loop is CASSEGRGNTEAFF. In nucleotides, the CDR3 is TGTGCCAGCAGTGAAGGACGAGGGAACACTGAAGCTTTCTTT.

J is TRBJ2-7 and V is TRBV7-8, with D perhaps matching TRBD2 (5 bases). Germline CDR1 SGHVS, CDR2 FQNEAQ. Trimming removed 5 bases from V and 2 bases from J, with 16 bases in between. The CDR3 consists of 15 residues. CDR3 in DNA: TGTGCCAGCAGCCCCCCGAGGGCCAGAACCTACGAGCAGTACGTC. Translated, it gives CASSPPRARTYEQYV.

The table lists this clonotype with many counts. The chain combines TRBV5-1 with TRBJ1-1; tentative D call: TRBD1 (5 bases). The CDR3 is 15 amino acids. V was pared by 0 bases and J by 1 base, with 10 bases between. Germline CDR1 and CDR2: SGHRS and YFSETQ. CDR3: CASSLEGEPNTEAFF. CDR3 in DNA: TGCGCCAGCAGCTTGGAAGGGGAACCGAACACTGAAGCTTTCTTT.

This clonotype was counted many times. J is TRBJ1-1 and V is TRBV6-5; D might be TRBD1 (6 bases). V was shortened by 8 bases and J by 0 bases, with 25 bases between the two germline ends. CDR3 length: 18 amino acids. Germline V gene sequence: CDR1 MNHEY, CDR2 SVGAGI. The CDR3 nucleotides read TGTGCCAGCTACGAAGGGCGAGGGGGGAGTCCCATGAACACTGAAGCTTTCTTT. Translating it yields CASYEGRGGSPMNTEAFF.

This clonotype occurred many times. CDR3 in amino acids: CASSPYQFDTDTQYF. The CDR3 bases are TGTGCCAGCAGTCCCTACCAATTCGACACAGATACGCAGTATTTT. The genes are TRBV14 and TRBJ2-3; D not certain. The CDR3 contains 15 residues. V was shortened by 6 bases and J by 2 bases, with 15 bases between the two germline ends. CDR1 and CDR2 (germline): SGHDN, FVKESK.

This clonotype was observed many times. V gene TRBV28 combines with J gene TRBJ2-5; 7 bases line up with TRBD2. The CDR3 extends over 14 amino acids. Germline values: CDR1 MDHEN, CDR2 SYDVKM. The V gene end was trimmed by 5 bases and the J gene end by 5 bases; junction bases not matched to a gene: 8. In DNA, the CDR3 is TGTGCCAGCAGTCCCTCTATGGGGGGGGAGACCCAGTACTTC. Protein: CASSPSMGGETQYF.

Ten or more counts support this clonotype. This chain joins TRBV10-2 and TRBJ2-1, with D possibly matching TRBD2 (6 bases). The CDR3 is 14 residues long. Trimming pared 6 bases from V and 3 bases from J, leaving 12 bases between. Per the germline V gene, CDR1 is WSHSY and CDR2 is SAAADI. CDR3 amino acids: CASSLGTLYNEQFF. CDR3 sequence (DNA): TGCGCCAGCAGCCTAGGGACTCTCTACAATGAGCAGTTCTTC.

This clonotype appeared many times. As DNA, the CDR3 is TGCGCCAGCAGCTTTGCGGGGCGTCAAGAGACCCAGTACTTC. Amino acids: CASSFAGRQETQYF. This chain connects TRBV5-1 to TRBJ2-5; possibly TRBD2 for D (6 bases). V lost 2 bases and J 2 bases, leaving 10 bases between the germline ends. Per the germline V gene, CDR1 is SGHRS and CDR2 is YFSETQ. This CDR3 is 14 amino acids long.

The table lists this clonotype with many counts. This chain joins TRBV11-2 and TRBJ1-2; D gene ambiguous. The CDR3 is 14 residues long. Germline V gives CDR1 SGHAT, CDR2 FQNNGV. V lost 5 bases and J lost 4, with 14 bases in between. CDR3 region: CASSTPTSVYGYTF. CDR3 coding DNA: TGTGCCAGCAGCACACCTACTAGTGTCTATGGCTACACCTTC.

This clonotype was detected ten times or more. V usage is TRBV20-1 and J usage is TRBJ2-5, with TRBD1 matching over 8 bases. V trimming: 0 bases; J trimming: 5 bases; junction bases outside the gene matches: 11. The CDR3 sequence is 16 residues long. From germline, CDR1 is DFQATT and CDR2 SNEGSKA (reference sequence). CDR3 protein: CSAREPRGRVSETQYF. In DNA, the CDR3 is TGCAGTGCTAGAGAACCCAGGGGGCGAGTATCGGAGACCCAGTACTTC.

This clonotype was counted ten times or more. CDR3 amino acids: CSVGDRGHQPQHF. CDR3 DNA: TGCAGCGTTGGGGACAGGGGACATCAGCCCCAGCATTTT. The chain uses TRBV29-1 and TRBJ1-5; 10 positions agree with TRBD1. CDR3 length: 13 amino acids. Germline V gives CDR1 SQVTM, CDR2 ANQGSEA. V shed 4 bases and J 5 bases; nucleotides not matched to a gene: 2.

This clonotype was observed at least ten times. DNA for the CDR3: TGCAGTGCTAGGGACATACAAAAGGAGCAGTTCTTC. Protein: CSARDIQKEQFF. This chain links TRBV20-1 with TRBJ2-1, with TRBD1 as a possible D gene (5 bases). Trimming removed 3 bases at V and 10 bases at J, with 13 bases between. This CDR3 is 12 amino acids long. Germline V gives CDR1 DFQATT, CDR2 SNEGSKA (reference sequence).

This chain connects TRBV5-1 to TRBJ2-1, with D possibly TRBD2 on 6 matching bases. The CDR3 runs to 15 residues. The V gene lost 5 bases and the J gene lost 5 bases, with 17 bases spanning the gap. The germline V gene has CDR1 SGHRS and CDR2 YFSETQ. The DNA for the CDR3 is TGCGCCAGCAGTTCTATGCTGCGGGGAGACAATGAGCAGTTCTTC. Amino acid sequence: CASSSMLRGDNEQFF.

This clonotype has at least ten counts. The chain carries TRBV27 and TRBJ1-5; D unresolved. Germline CDR1 and CDR2: MNHEY and SMNVEV (reference sequence). V lost 8 bases and J lost 6, with 14 bases in between. The length of the CDR3 is 13 residues. This CDR3 reads CASGTLSGQPQHF. The CDR3 bases are TGTGCCAGCGGAACGCTATCGGGTCAGCCCCAGCATTTT.

This clonotype was picked up many times. This chain connects TRBV24-1 to TRBJ1-5; D ambiguous. This CDR3 region has 12 residues. From germline, CDR1 is KGHDR and CDR2 SFDVKD. Trimming removed 4 bases from V and 6 bases from J, with 6 bases in between. CDR3 protein: CATSEGGQPQHF. CDR3 nucleotide sequence: TGTGCCACCAGTGAGGGAGGTCAGCCCCAGCATTTT.

This clonotype was found a few times. This sequence joins TRBV20-1 and TRBJ2-5; 10 bases line up with TRBD2. Per the germline V gene, CDR1 is DFQATT and CDR2 is SNEGSKA (reference sequence). V was clipped by 1 base and J by 3 bases; unmatched bases: 5. This CDR3 is built from 15 residues. This chain's CDR3 is CSARALAGSKETQYF. The CDR3, as DNA: TGCAGTGCTAGAGCACTAGCGGGATCGAAAGAGACCCAGTACTTC.

Many counts were recorded for this clonotype. This sequence joins TRBV7-8 and TRBJ2-1; TRBD2 agrees at 7 bases. The V gene's germline CDR1 is SGHVS and CDR2 FQNEAQ. The CDR3 spans 16 residues. V lost 7 bases and J lost 12; bases outside the gene matches: 21. The CDR3 coding sequence is TGTGCCAGCACACCGCGGGGGACTGCTTCTTCAACGATGCAGTTCTTC. Its protein product is CASTPRGTASSTMQFF.

This clonotype was detected ten times or more. Germline is not matched at one junction end, which may reflect a read error. The chain uses TRBV20-1 and TRBJ2-5, with 7 nucleotides matching TRBD2. The CDR3 covers 12 residues. In germline, CDR1 is DFQATT, CDR2 SNEGSKA (reference sequence). For the CDR3, the DNA is TGCAGTCCTAGCGGACACCAAGAGACCCAGTACTTC. Protein product: CSPSGHQETQYF.

This clonotype was seen at least ten times. The chain carries TRBV10-3 and TRBJ1-2; D may be TRBD1 (6 bases). CDR1 ENHRY and CDR2 SYGVKD come from the germline V gene. The CDR3 sequence is 14 residues long. The ends were cut back, 0 bases at V and 4 bases at J, with 9 bases in the middle. CDR3 protein: CAISESWTVYGYTF. DNA of the CDR3: TGTGCCATCAGTGAGTCGTGGACAGTCTATGGCTACACCTTC.